The source of this T cell receptor beta chain is a study of blood T cell repertoires in COVID-19. Study overall: The origin of the acute and convalescent COVID-19 samples was the United States, Italy and Spain. T cells, B-cell-depleted T cells, or PBMCs provided the cDNA or gDNA that served as material.

Sequencing was performed with immunoSEQ multiplex PCR; in TCRdb, only in-frame clones are kept and a portion is missing. The table includes approximately 210,000 clones, 80% to 90% detected once. In terms of age and location, participants ranged from roughly 18 to 90 years and lived in about 25 US areas. Each participant's cohort was designated according to participant-reported clinical history. The sample taken for sequencing was PBMCs or T cells enriched from blood (not recorded which). The sequence was obtained from a woman in her forties or fifties with acute COVID-19.

The CDR3 DNA reads as TGTGCCAGCAGCCAAGATCGGGGAGGGTGGGCGTCTGAAGCTTTCTTT. It yields the protein CASSQDRGGWASEAFF. The rearrangement links TRBV4-2 to TRBJ1-1, with D uncertain. V lost 0 bases and J 6 bases, leaving 17 bases between the germline ends. CDR1 LGHNA and CDR2 YNFKEQ come from the germline V gene. The CDR3 length is 16 residues.